The clone carrying this T cell receptor (beta chain) was counted only a few times. The antigen remains unidentified. This CDR3 is 15 amino acids long. The V end lost 4 bases, the J end lost 7 bases, and 18 bases lay between the germline ends. Germline V gene data show CDR1 as SGHDT and CDR2 as YYEEEE. This specimen comes from a study of T cells in Graves' hyperthyroidism and ophthalmopathy. Study-level findings and limits: For ophthalmopathy, model prediction preceded onset by a median around six months. Blood samples included most of the expanded thyroid clonotypes exceeding 0.001.

Template material for amplifying TCR beta CDR3 regions consisted of RNA transcripts. When the TCR CDR3 underwent first-round RT-PCR, the HTBI primer set was used. One entry per CDR3 protein results from TCRdb running MiXCR on the multiplex PCR reads. The sample has 550,000 to 850,000 distinct CDR3 sequences, around 19% seen once. V gene TRBV5-6 combines with J gene TRBJ1-5, with D perhaps matching TRBD1 (5 bases). This TCR was recovered from a woman aged 45-59 years with Graves' hyperthyroidism that later progressed to Graves' ophthalmopathy. The sequenced sample was blood. CDR3 amino acids: CASSVYRSRDQPQHF. The CDR3 DNA reads TGTGCCAGCAGCGTCTACAGGAGCCGTGACCAGCCCCAGCATTTT.